This T cell receptor beta chain was found in a study of regulatory T cells in long-lasting Graves disease. Overall study context: Newly diagnosed Graves' patients had under 3 months of antithyroid drugs.

The CDR3 spans 13 residues. V shed 10 bases, J shed 1 base, and the junction held 6 bases outside the gene matches. Germline loops: CDR1 SNHLY, CDR2 FYNNEI. Time point meaning: newly diagnosed GD, antithyroid drugs for less than 3 months. Making the TCR library involved RNA that had been extracted from PBMCs. Construction of TCR beta libraries relied on iRepertoire HTBI primers and on Arm-PCR targeting CDR3 regions. Original processing notes: Detected in the samples were around 62 TRBV and 14 TRBJ segments. Via MiXCR, TCRdb re-called the multiplex PCR reads, giving one row per CDR3 protein. The V and J calls, along with clone size, are taken from TCRdb and not from the paper's own processing. Of 400,000 to 550,000 distinct CDR3 sequences detected, about 17% appear once; the ten largest clones hold 23%. These data were also filed under a second study, of T cells in Graves' hyperthyroidism and ophthalmopathy.

This clonotype was sampled from a woman younger than 30 with Graves disease. V and J are TRBV2 and TRBJ1-1; 7 nucleotides match TRBD1. Here the sequenced sample was peripheral blood mononuclear cells (PBMCs), taken at new diagnosis, from a patient treated with antithyroid drugs. The CDR3 reads CATKGQSNTEAFF. The CDR3 DNA reads as TGTGCCACCAAGGGACAGTCGAACACTGAAGCTTTCTTT. The entire variable domain, with the rest obtained from reference TRBV2 and TRBJ1-1, is as follows: EPEVTQTPSHQVTQMGQEVILRCVPISNHLYFYWYRQILGQKVEFLVSFYNNEISEKSEIFDDQFSVERPDGSNFTLKIRSTKLEDSAMYFCATKGQSNTEAFFGQGTRLTVV.